This TCR beta chain was captured by sequencing in a study of shared clonotypes between healthy human individuals. Repertoires were generated with immunoSEQ multiplex PCR, while TCRdb's copy carries only in-frame clones and drops some. In the table there are around 2.1 million clones, under 95% of which are singletons. Terminally differentiated effector memory CD45RA+ cells were excluded from the naive CD8 cells, which were CD45RO-negative and positively selected for CCR7. V was pared by 0 bases and J by 8 bases, with 14 bases between. The germline V gene encodes CDR1 MGHRA and CDR2 YSYEKL. The CDR3 covers 15 residues.

Sequenced sample: naive CD8+ T cells from PBMCs. This sequence was found in a man aged 18-30 years in good health. Some clones in this sample may be carry-over from other donors' samples. The gene calls are TRBV4-1 and TRBJ2-1, with D perhaps TRBD2 (5 bases). The CDR3 DNA reads as TGCGCCAGCAGCCAAGATCGGGGAGATATCGATGAGCAGTTCTTC. Its translation: CASSQDRGDIDEQFF.